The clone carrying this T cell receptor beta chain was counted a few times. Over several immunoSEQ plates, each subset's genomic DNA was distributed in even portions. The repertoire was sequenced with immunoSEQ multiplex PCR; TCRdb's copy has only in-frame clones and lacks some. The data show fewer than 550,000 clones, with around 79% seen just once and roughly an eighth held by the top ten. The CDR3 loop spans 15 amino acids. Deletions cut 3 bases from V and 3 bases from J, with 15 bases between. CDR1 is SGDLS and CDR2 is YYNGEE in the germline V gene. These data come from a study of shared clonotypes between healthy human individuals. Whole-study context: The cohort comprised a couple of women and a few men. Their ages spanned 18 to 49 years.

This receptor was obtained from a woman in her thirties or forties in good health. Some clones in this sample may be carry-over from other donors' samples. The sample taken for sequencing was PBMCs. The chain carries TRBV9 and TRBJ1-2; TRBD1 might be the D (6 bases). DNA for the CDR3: TGTGCCAGCAGCGACCTTCGACAGGCCGACTATGGCTACACCTTC. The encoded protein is CASSDLRQADYGYTF.